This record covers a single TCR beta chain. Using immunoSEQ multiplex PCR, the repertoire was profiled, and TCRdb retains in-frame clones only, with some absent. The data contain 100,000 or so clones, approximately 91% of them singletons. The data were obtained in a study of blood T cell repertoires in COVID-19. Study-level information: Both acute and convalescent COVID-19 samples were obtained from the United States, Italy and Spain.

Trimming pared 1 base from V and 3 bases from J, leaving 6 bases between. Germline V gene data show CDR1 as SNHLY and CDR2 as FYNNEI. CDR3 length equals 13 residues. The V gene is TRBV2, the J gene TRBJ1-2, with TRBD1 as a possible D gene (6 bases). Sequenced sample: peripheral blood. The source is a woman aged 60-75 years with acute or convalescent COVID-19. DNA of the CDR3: TGTGCCAGCAGTGAAGGACAGGACTATGGCTACACCTTC. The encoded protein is CASSEGQDYGYTF.